A selection of T cell receptor beta chains follows, all from one sample in a study of human T cells and chemical hapten exposure. Using its own MiXCR run on the RACE reads, TCRdb lists one record per CDR3 protein. The sample lists 250,000 or so distinct CDR3 sequences, just under 8% occurring once. The sample in question was whole blood, obtained in connection with sensitization to the hapten diphenylcyclopropenone (DPC). These receptors all come from a man in his late teens or twenties with alopecia areata. Some clones in this sample may be carry-over from other donors' samples. CDR3s include the opening cysteine and the closing phenylalanine or tryptophan. A D gene is named only where the DNA matches it firmly. Only part of the rows carry a size: once, few, many, or a class if the clone is expanded.

CDR3 length: 14
D gene: TRBD1
clone size: -
V gene: TRBV10-3
J gene: TRBJ2-3
CDR3 protein: CAPYGDRGLDTQYF
CDR3 DNA: TGTGCCCCTTATGGGGACAGGGGGTTGGATACGCAGTATTTT

CDR3 length: 14
D gene: -
clone size: few
V gene: TRBV12-3/TRBV12-4
J gene: TRBJ1-1
CDR3 protein: CASTPLPDSGEAFF
CDR3 DNA: TGTGCCAGCACCCCTCTCCCGGACAGCGGTGAAGCTTTCTTT

CDR3 length: 14
D gene: -
clone size: -
V gene: TRBV11-2
J gene: TRBJ2-3
CDR3 protein: CASSLTVSTDTQYF
CDR3 DNA: TGTGCCAGCAGCCTGACAGTTAGCACAGATACGCAGTATTTT

CDR3 length: 15
D gene: -
clone size: many
V gene: TRBV6-1
J gene: TRBJ1-2
CDR3 protein: CASSDTGPLGYGYTF
CDR3 DNA: TGTGCCAGCAGTGATACAGGTCCCCTGGGCTATGGCTACACCTTC

CDR3 length: 14
D gene: -
clone size: -
V gene: TRBV11-2
J gene: TRBJ2-1
CDR3 protein: CASSLDPGFHEQFF
CDR3 DNA: TGTGCCAGCAGCTTAGATCCCGGGTTTCATGAGCAGTTCTTC

CDR3 length: 16
D gene: TRBD2
clone size: few
V gene: TRBV4-3
J gene: TRBJ2-3
CDR3 protein: CASSQAVGGAGDTQYF
CDR3 DNA: TGCGCCAGCAGCCAAGCGGTCGGGGGGGCAGGGGATACGCAGTATTTT

CDR3 length: 12
D gene: -
clone size: many
V gene: TRBV5-4
J gene: TRBJ2-7
CDR3 protein: CASGVGGYEQYF
CDR3 DNA: TGTGCCAGCGGAGTCGGGGGCTACGAGCAGTACTTC

CDR3 length: 13
D gene: -
clone size: many
V gene: TRBV14
J gene: TRBJ1-1
CDR3 protein: CASKWGMNTEAFF
CDR3 DNA: TGTGCCAGCAAATGGGGCATGAACACTGAAGCTTTCTTT

CDR3 length: 14
D gene: -
clone size: -
V gene: TRBV12-3/TRBV12-4
J gene: TRBJ1-1
CDR3 protein: CASSFVLINTEAFF
CDR3 DNA: TGTGCCAGCAGTTTCGTTCTGATAAACACTGAAGCTTTCTTT

CDR3 length: 14
D gene: -
clone size: few
V gene: TRBV7-2
J gene: TRBJ1-4
CDR3 protein: CASSPGPTNEKLFF
CDR3 DNA: TGTGCCAGCAGCCCAGGGCCAACTAATGAAAAACTGTTTTTT

CDR3 length: 12
D gene: -
clone size: many
V gene: TRBV27
J gene: TRBJ1-1
CDR3 protein: CASRWGNTEAFF
CDR3 DNA: TGTGCCAGCAGATGGGGGAACACTGAAGCTTTCTTT

CDR3 length: 15
D gene: -
clone size: -
V gene: TRBV6-2/TRBV6-3
J gene: TRBJ2-5
CDR3 protein: CASSYWGLEGETQYF
CDR3 DNA: TGTGCCAGCAGTTACTGGGGACTTGAAGGAGAGACCCAGTACTTC

CDR3 length: 13
D gene: -
clone size: -
V gene: TRBV6-5
J gene: TRBJ1-2
CDR3 protein: CASSYSQDYGYTF
CDR3 DNA: TGTGCCAGCAGTTACTCTCAAGACTATGGCTACACCTTC

CDR3 length: 17
D gene: TRBD2
clone size: -
V gene: TRBV4-1
J gene: TRBJ2-4
CDR3 protein: CASSPGLAVGAKNIQYF
CDR3 DNA: TGCGCCAGCAGCCCAGGACTAGCGGTCGGAGCCAAAAACATTCAGTACTTC

CDR3 length: 15
D gene: -
clone size: -
V gene: TRBV4-3
J gene: TRBJ1-3
CDR3 protein: CASSQDFRVGNTIYF
CDR3 DNA: TGCGCCAGCAGCCAAGATTTCAGGGTCGGAAACACCATATATTTT

CDR3 length: 14
D gene: -
clone size: few
V gene: TRBV7-9
J gene: TRBJ1-4
CDR3 protein: CASSLVTVDSKLFF
CDR3 DNA: TGTGCCAGCAGCTTAGTCACGGTTGACAGCAAACTGTTTTTT

CDR3 length: 12
D gene: -
clone size: few
V gene: TRBV7-4
J gene: TRBJ1-1
CDR3 protein: CASSSSWTEAFF
CDR3 DNA: TGTGCCAGCAGCTCTTCCTGGACTGAAGCTTTCTTT

CDR3 length: 16
D gene: -
clone size: -
V gene: TRBV2
J gene: TRBJ2-1
CDR3 protein: CASSTTVGGPYNEQFF
CDR3 DNA: TGTGCCAGCAGTACCACAGTGGGGGGGCCTTACAATGAGCAGTTCTTC

CDR3 length: 14
D gene: -
clone size: -
V gene: TRBV19
J gene: TRBJ1-5
CDR3 protein: CASSWSPGPQPQHF
CDR3 DNA: TGTGCCAGTAGTTGGTCCCCCGGGCCTCAGCCCCAGCATTTT

CDR3 length: 11
D gene: -
clone size: many
V gene: TRBV29-1
J gene: TRBJ2-1
CDR3 protein: CSPGIYNEQFF
CDR3 DNA: TGCAGCCCTGGGATCTACAATGAGCAGTTCTTC

CDR3 length: 14
D gene: TRBD1
clone size: many
V gene: TRBV11-2
J gene: TRBJ2-4
CDR3 protein: CASRRGTGKNIQYF
CDR3 DNA: TGTGCCAGCAGACGGGGGACAGGGAAAAACATTCAGTACTTC

CDR3 length: 13
D gene: TRBD1
clone size: -
V gene: TRBV15
J gene: TRBJ2-1
CDR3 protein: CATSRATGSEQFF
CDR3 DNA: TGTGCCACCAGCAGAGCGACAGGGAGTGAGCAGTTCTTC

CDR3 length: 11
D gene: -
clone size: -
V gene: TRBV28
J gene: TRBJ2-7
CDR3 protein: CASSQSYGQYF
CDR3 DNA: TGTGCCAGCAGTCAATCCTACGGGCAGTACTTC

CDR3 length: 11
D gene: -
clone size: few
V gene: TRBV10-3
J gene: TRBJ2-5
CDR3 protein: CAILAKETQYF
CDR3 DNA: TGTGCCATCTTAGCGAAAGAGACCCAGTACTTC

CDR3 length: 14
D gene: -
clone size: many
V gene: TRBV7-2
J gene: TRBJ2-3
CDR3 protein: CASSFVGGTDTQYF
CDR3 DNA: TGTGCCAGCAGCTTTGTGGGGGGCACAGATACGCAGTATTTT

CDR3 length: 12
D gene: -
clone size: few
V gene: TRBV6-2/TRBV6-3
J gene: TRBJ2-5
CDR3 protein: CASSYSTETQYF
CDR3 DNA: TGTGCCAGCAGTTACTCGACTGAGACCCAGTACTTC

CDR3 length: 15
D gene: TRBD1
clone size: -
V gene: TRBV9
J gene: TRBJ2-7
CDR3 protein: CASSVEAGQGHEQYF
CDR3 DNA: TGTGCCAGCAGCGTAGAGGCGGGACAGGGCCACGAGCAGTACTTC

CDR3 length: 13
D gene: -
clone size: few
V gene: TRBV7-3
J gene: TRBJ1-3
CDR3 protein: CASSTRSGNTIYF
CDR3 DNA: TGTGCCAGCAGTACCCGCTCTGGAAACACCATATATTTT

CDR3 length: 17
D gene: -
clone size: few
V gene: TRBV7-2
J gene: TRBJ2-1
CDR3 protein: CASSAFGTEQTYNEQFF
CDR3 DNA: TGTGCCAGCAGCGCCTTCGGTACCGAGCAGACCTACAATGAGCAGTTCTTC

CDR3 length: 15
D gene: -
clone size: -
V gene: TRBV20-1
J gene: TRBJ1-2
CDR3 protein: CSARETGRMNYGYTF
CDR3 DNA: TGCAGTGCTAGAGAGACGGGAAGGATGAACTATGGCTACACCTTC

CDR3 length: 16
D gene: -
clone size: -
V gene: TRBV20-1
J gene: TRBJ1-1
CDR3 protein: CSASGIIGGLNTEAFF
CDR3 DNA: TGCAGTGCTAGCGGTATTATTGGGGGTCTGAACACTGAAGCTTTCTTT

CDR3 length: 12
D gene: -
clone size: -
V gene: TRBV6-2/TRBV6-3
J gene: TRBJ1-1
CDR3 protein: CASGSMNTEAFF
CDR3 DNA: TGTGCCAGCGGAAGCATGAACACTGAAGCTTTCTTT

CDR3 length: 16
D gene: -
clone size: few
V gene: TRBV4-3
J gene: TRBJ2-1
CDR3 protein: CASSQDPGFSYNEQFF
CDR3 DNA: TGCGCCAGCAGCCAAGACCCAGGCTTTTCCTACAATGAGCAGTTCTTC

CDR3 length: 13
D gene: -
clone size: few
V gene: TRBV2
J gene: TRBJ2-5
CDR3 protein: CASSATGQETQYF
CDR3 DNA: TGTGCCAGCAGTGCGACTGGCCAAGAGACCCAGTACTTC

CDR3 length: 14
D gene: -
clone size: many
V gene: TRBV4-1
J gene: TRBJ1-5
CDR3 protein: CASSHRASNQPQHF
CDR3 DNA: TGCGCCAGCAGCCACAGGGCCAGCAATCAGCCCCAGCATTTT

CDR3 length: 16
D gene: TRBD1
clone size: -
V gene: TRBV28
J gene: TRBJ1-1
CDR3 protein: CASSSPSITGQRQAFF
CDR3 DNA: TGTGCCAGCAGTTCGCCGTCAATCACGGGACAGCGGCAGGCTTTCTTT